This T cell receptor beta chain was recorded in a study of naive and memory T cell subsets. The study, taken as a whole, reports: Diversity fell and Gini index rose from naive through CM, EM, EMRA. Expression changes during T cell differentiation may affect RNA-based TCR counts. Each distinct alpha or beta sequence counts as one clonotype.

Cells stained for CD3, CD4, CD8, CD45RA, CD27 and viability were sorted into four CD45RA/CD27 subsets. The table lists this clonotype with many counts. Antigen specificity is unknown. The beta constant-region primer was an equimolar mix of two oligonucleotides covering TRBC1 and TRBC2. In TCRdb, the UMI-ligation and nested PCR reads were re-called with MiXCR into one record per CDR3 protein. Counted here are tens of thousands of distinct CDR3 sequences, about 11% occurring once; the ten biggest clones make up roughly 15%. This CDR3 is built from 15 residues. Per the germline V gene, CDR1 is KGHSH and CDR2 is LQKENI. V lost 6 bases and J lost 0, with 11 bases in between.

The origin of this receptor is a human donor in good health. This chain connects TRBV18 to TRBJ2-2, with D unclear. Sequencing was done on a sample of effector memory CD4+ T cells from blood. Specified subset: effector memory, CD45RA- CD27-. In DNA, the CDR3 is TGTGCCAGCTCTCCCGGCAACGCGAACACCGGGGAGCTGTTTTTT. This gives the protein CASSPGNANTGELFF.